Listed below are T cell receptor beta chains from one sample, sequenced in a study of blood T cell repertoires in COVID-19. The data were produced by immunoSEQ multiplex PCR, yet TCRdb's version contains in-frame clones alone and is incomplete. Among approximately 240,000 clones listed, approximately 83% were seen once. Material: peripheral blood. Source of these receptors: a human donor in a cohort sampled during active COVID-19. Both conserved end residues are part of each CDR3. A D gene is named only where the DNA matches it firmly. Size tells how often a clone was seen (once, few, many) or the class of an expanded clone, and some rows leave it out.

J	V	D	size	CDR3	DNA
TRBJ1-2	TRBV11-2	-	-	CASSLSEGPLLYGYTF	TGTGCCAGCAGCTTATCAGAGGGCCCTCTTCTCTATGGCTACACCTTC
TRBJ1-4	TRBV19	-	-	CASSDPRGGNEKLFF	TGTGCCAGTAGTGACCCAAGGGGAGGTAATGAAAAACTGTTTTTT
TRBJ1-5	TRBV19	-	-	CASTPYGEQPYQPQHF	TGTGCCAGTACCCCTTACGGGGAACAACCATATCAGCCCCAGCATTTT
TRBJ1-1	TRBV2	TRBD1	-	CASSQDRGRTEAFF	TGTGCCAGCAGCCAGGACAGGGGGCGAACTGAAGCTTTCTTT
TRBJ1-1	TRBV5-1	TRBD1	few	CASTRDRNTEAFF	TGCGCCAGCACCCGGGACAGAAACACTGAAGCTTTCTTT
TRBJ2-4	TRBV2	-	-	CASSELEGAAKNIQYF	TGTGCCAGCAGTGAATTGGAGGGGGCCGCCAAAAACATTCAGTACTTC
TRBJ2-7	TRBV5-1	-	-	CASSLGGLVHEQYF	TGCGCCAGCAGCTTGGGGGGCCTTGTCCACGAGCAGTACTTC
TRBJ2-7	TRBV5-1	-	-	CASRSELASYEQYF	TGCGCCAGCCGCTCTGAACTAGCTTCCTACGAGCAGTACTTC
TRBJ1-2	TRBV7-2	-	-	CASSEGRDYGYTF	TGTGCCAGCAGCGAGGGTAGGGACTATGGCTACACCTTC
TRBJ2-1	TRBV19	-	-	CASSIEGRGGARANEQFF	TGTGCCAGTAGTATAGAAGGGAGAGGGGGGGCGAGGGCCAATGAGCAGTTCTTC
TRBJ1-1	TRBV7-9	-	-	CASSLQSAGEAFF	TGTGCCAGCAGCTTACAGTCGGCGGGGGAAGCTTTCTTT
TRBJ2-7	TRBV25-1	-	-	CASSERPTGYTYEQYF	TGTGCCAGCAGTGAACGCCCGACAGGATACACTTACGAGCAGTACTTC
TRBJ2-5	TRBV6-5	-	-	CASSYGNLALQETQYF	TGTGCCAGCAGTTATGGGAACCTAGCCCTCCAAGAGACCCAGTACTTC
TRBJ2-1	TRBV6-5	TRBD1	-	CASSYRDRAPYNEQFF	TGTGCCAGCAGTTACCGGGACAGGGCACCCTACAATGAGCAGTTCTTC
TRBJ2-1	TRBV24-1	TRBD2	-	CATSSTSGFSYNEQFF	TGTGCCACCAGTTCGACTAGCGGGTTCTCCTACAATGAGCAGTTCTTC
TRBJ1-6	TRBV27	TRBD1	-	CASSFGTGVNSPLHF	TGTGCCAGCAGTTTCGGGACAGGGGTTAATTCACCCCTCCACTTT
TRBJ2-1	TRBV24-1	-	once	CATSDPNSNEQFF	TGTGCCACCAGTGACCCAAACTCGAATGAGCAGTTCTTC
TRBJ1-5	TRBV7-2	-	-	CASSGQPNQPQHF	TGTGCCAGCAGTGGGCAGCCCAATCAGCCCCAGCATTTT
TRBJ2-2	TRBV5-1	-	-	CASSLRDLLNTGELFF	TGCGCCAGCAGCTTACGGGACTTACTAAACACCGGGGAGCTGTTTTTT
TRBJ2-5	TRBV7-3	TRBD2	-	CASSPVAGGPRETQYF	TGTGCCAGCAGCCCAGTAGCGGGGGGGCCACGGGAGACCCAGTACTTC
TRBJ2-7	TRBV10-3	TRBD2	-	CAISVASGVPWEQYF	TGTGCCATCAGTGTGGCTAGCGGGGTCCCCTGGGAGCAGTACTTC
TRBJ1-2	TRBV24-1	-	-	CATSDFVGDGYTF	TGTGCCACCAGTGATTTCGTAGGGGATGGCTACACCTTC
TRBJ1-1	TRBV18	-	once	CASSPTPRTEAFF	TGTGCCAGCTCACCAACCCCGAGGACTGAAGCTTTCTTT
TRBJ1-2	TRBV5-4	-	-	CASSLGQLNYGYTF	TGTGCCAGCAGCTTGGGACAGCTAAACTATGGCTACACCTTC
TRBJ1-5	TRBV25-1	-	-	CASSANGGSNQPQHF	TGTGCCAGCAGTGCTAACGGGGGTAGCAATCAGCCCCAGCATTTT
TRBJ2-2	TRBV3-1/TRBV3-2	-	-	CASSQGSSAGELFF	TGTGCCAGCAGCCAAGGATCTAGCGCCGGGGAGCTGTTTTTT